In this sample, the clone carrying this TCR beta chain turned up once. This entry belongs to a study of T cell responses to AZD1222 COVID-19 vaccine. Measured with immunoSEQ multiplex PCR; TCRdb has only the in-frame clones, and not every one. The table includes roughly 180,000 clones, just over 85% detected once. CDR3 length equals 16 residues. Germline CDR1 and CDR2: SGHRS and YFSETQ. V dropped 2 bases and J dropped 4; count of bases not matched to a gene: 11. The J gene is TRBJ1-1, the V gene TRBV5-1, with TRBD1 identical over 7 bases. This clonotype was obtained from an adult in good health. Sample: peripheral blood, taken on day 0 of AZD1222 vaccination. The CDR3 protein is CASSFFPGGTGTEAFF. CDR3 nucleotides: TGCGCCAGCAGCTTTTTTCCAGGGGGGACGGGCACTGAAGCTTTCTTT.